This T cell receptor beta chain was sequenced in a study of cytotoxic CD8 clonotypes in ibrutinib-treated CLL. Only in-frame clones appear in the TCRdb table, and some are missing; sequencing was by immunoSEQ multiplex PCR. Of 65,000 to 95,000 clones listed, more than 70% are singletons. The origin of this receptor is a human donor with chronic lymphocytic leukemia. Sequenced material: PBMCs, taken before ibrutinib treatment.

The CDR3 sequence: CASTSSGTHYNEQFF. The CDR3 region has the DNA TGCGCCAGCACCTCTAGCGGAACACACTACAATGAGCAGTTCTTC. The V call is TRBV10-1, the J call TRBJ2-1; 7 bases line up with TRBD2. Germline V gene data show CDR1 as WNHNN and CDR2 as SYGVQD (reference sequence). V lost 7 bases to trimming and J lost 3 bases; unmatched junction nucleotides: 9. The CDR3 runs 15 residues.